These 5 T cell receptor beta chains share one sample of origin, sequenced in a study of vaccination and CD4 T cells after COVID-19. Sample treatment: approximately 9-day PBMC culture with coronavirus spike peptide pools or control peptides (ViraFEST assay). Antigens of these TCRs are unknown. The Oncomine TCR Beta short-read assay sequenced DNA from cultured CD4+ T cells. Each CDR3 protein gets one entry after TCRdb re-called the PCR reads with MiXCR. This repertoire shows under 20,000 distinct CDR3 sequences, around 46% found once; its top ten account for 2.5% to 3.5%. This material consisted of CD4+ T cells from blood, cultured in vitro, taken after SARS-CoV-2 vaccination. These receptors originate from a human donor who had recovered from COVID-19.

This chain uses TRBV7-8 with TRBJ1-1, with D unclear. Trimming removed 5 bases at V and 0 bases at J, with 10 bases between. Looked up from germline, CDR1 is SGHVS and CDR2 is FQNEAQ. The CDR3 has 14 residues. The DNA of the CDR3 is TGTGCCAGCAGCCTCTCGGGCCTGAACACTGAAGCTTTCTTT. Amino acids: CASSLSGLNTEAFF.

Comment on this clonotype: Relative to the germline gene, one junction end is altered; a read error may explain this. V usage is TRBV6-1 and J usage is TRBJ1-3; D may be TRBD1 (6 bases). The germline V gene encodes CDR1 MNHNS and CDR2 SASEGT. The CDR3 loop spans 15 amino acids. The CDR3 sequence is CASSERQGQGNTVYF. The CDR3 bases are TGTGCCAGCAGTGAACGGCAGGGGCAGGGAAACACCGTATATTTT.

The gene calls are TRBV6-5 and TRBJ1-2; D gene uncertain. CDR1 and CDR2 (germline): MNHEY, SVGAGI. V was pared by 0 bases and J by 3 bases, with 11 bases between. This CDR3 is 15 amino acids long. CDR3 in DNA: TGTGCCAGCAGTTACTCCCCCGGGGTCGACTATGGCTACACCTTC. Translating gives CASSYSPGVDYGYTF.

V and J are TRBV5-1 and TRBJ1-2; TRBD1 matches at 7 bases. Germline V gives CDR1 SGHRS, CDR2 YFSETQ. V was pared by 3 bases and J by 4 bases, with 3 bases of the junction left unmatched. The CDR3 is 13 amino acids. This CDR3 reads CASSSGQTYGYTF. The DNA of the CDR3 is TGCGCCAGCAGCTCGGGACAGACCTATGGCTACACCTTC. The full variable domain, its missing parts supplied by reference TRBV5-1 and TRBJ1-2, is KAGVTQTPRYLIKTRGQQVTLSCSPISGHRSVSWYQQTPGQGLQFLFEYFSETQRNKGNFPGRFSGRQFSNSRSEMNVSTLELGDSALYLCASSSGQTYGYTFGSGTRLTVV.

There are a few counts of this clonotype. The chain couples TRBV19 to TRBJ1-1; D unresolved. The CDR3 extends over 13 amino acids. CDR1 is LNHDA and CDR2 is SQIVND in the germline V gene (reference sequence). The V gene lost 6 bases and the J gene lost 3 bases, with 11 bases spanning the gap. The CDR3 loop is CASRVDWDTEAFF. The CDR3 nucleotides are TGTGCCAGTAGAGTCGACTGGGACACTGAAGCTTTCTTT.